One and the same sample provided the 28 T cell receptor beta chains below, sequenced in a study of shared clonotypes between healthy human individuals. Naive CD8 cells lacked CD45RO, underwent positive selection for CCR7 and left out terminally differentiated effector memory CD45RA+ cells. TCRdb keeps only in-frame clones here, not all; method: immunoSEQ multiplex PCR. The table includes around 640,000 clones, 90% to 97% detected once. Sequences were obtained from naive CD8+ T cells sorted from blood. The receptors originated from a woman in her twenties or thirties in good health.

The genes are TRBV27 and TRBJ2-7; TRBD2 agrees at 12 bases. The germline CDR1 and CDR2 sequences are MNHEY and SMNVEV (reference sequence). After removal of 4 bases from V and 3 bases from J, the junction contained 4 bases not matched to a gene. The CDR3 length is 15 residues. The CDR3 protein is CASSSGTSGYYEQYF. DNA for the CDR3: TGTGCCAGCAGTTCTGGGACTAGCGGGTACTACGAGCAGTACTTC.

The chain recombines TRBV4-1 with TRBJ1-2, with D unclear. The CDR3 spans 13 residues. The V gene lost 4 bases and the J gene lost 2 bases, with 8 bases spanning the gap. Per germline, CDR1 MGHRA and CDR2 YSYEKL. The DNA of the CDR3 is TGCGCCAGCAGCCCCGACATGAACTATGGCTACACCTTC. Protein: CASSPDMNYGYTF.

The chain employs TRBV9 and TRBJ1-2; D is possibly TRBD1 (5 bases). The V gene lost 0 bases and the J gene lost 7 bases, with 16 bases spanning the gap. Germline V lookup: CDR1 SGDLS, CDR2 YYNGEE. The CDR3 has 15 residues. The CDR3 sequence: CASSVGGADNGGYTF. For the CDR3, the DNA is TGTGCCAGCAGCGTAGGCGGGGCGGATAACGGTGGCTACACCTTC. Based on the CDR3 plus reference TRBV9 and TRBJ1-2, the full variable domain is DSGVTQTPKHLITATGQRVTLRCSPRSGDLSVYWYQQSLDQGLQFLIQYYNGEERAKGNILERFSAQQFPDLHSELNLSSLELGDSALYFCASSVGGADNGGYTFGSGTRLTVV.

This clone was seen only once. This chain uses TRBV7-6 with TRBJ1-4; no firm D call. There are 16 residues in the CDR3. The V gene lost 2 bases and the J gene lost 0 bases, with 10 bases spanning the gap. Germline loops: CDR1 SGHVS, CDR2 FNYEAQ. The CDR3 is CASSLSSVATNEKLFF. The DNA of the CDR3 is TGTGCCAGCAGCTTATCGTCCGTAGCAACTAATGAAAAACTGTTTTTT.

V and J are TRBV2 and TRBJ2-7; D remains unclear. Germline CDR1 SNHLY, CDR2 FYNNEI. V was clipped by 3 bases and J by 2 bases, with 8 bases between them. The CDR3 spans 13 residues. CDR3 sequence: CASSEALTYEQYF. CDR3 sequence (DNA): TGTGCCAGCAGTGAGGCCCTCACCTACGAGCAGTACTTC.

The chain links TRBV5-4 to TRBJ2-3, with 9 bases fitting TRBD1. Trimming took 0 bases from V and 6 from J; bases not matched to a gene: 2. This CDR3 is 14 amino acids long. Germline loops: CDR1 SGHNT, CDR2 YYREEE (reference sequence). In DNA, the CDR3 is TGTGCCAGCAGCTTGGGGACAGGGGTCGATACGCAGTATTTT. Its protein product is CASSLGTGVDTQYF. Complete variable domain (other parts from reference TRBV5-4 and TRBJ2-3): ETGVTQSPTHLIKTRGQQVTLRCSSQSGHNTVSWYQQALGQGPQFIFQYYREEENGRGNFPPRFSGLQFPNYSSELNVNALELDDSALYLCASSLGTGVDTQYFGPGTRLTVL.

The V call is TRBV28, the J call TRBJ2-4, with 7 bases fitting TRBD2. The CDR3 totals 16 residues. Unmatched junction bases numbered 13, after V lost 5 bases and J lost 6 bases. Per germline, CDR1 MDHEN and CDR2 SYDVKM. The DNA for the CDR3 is TGTGCCAGCAGTCTTGGGGGGGAGGGCATGGGAAACATTCAGTACTTC. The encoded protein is CASSLGGEGMGNIQYF.

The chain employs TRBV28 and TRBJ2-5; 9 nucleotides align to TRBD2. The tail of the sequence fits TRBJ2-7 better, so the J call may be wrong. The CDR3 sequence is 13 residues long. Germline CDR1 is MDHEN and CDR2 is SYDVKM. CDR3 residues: CASSLTSGYEQYF. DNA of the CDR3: TGTGCCAGCAGTTTAACTAGCGGGTACGAGCAGTACTTC.

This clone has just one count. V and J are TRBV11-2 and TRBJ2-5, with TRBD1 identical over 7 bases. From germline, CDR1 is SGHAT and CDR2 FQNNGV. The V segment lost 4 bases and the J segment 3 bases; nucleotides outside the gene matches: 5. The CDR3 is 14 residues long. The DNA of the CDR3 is TGTGCCAGCAGCTCCTTGGGGACAGAAGAGACCCAGTACTTC. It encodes CASSSLGTEETQYF.

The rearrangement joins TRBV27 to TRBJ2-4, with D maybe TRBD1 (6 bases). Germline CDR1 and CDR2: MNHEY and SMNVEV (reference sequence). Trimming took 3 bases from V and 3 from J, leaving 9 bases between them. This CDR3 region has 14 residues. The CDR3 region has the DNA TGTGCCAGCAGTTTGAGGGACAACAAAAACATTCAGTACTTC. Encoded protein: CASSLRDNKNIQYF.

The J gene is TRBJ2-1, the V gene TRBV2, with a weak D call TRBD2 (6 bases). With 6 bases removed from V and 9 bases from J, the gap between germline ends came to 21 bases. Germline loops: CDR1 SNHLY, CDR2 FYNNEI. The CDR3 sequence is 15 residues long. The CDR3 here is CASSDTSSERTEQFF. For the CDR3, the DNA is TGTGCCAGCAGCGATACTAGCTCTGAGCGGACTGAGCAGTTCTTC.

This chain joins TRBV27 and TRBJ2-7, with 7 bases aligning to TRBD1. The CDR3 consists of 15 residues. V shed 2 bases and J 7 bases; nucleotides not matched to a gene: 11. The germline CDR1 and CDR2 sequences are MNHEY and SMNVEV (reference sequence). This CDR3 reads CASSLIQGTSEEQYF. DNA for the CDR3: TGTGCCAGCAGTTTAATACAGGGGACCTCTGAGGAGCAGTACTTC.

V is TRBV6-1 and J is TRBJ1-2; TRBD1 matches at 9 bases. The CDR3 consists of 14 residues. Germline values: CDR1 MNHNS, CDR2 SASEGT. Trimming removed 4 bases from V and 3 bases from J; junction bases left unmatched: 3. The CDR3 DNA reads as TGTGCCAGCAGTGGGGACAGGGCCCACTATGGCTACACCTTC. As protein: CASSGDRAHYGYTF.

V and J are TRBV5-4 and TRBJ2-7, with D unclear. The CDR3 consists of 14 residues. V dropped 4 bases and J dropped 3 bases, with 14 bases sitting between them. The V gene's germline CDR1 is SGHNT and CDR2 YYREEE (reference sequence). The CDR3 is CASSPYRVGYEQYF. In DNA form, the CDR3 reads TGTGCCAGCAGCCCGTATAGAGTCGGCTACGAGCAGTACTTC. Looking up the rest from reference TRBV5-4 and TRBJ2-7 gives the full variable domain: ETGVTQSPTHLIKTRGQQVTLRCSSQSGHNTVSWYQQALGQGPQFIFQYYREEENGRGNFPPRFSGLQFPNYSSELNVNALELDDSALYLCASSPYRVGYEQYFGPGTRLTVT.

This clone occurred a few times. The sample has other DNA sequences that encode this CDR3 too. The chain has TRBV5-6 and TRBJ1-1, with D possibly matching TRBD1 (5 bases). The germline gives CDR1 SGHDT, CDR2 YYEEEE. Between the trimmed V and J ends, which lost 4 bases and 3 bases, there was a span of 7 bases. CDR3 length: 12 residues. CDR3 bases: TGTGCCAGCAGCCGGGGGGACACTGAAGCTTTCTTT. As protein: CASSRGDTEAFF.

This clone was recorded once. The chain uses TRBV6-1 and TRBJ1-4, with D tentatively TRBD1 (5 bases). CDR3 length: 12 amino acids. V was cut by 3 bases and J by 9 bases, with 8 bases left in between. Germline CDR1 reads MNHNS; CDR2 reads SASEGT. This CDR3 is CASSDPGQKLFF. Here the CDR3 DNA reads TGTGCCAGCAGTGATCCGGGACAAAAACTGTTTTTT.

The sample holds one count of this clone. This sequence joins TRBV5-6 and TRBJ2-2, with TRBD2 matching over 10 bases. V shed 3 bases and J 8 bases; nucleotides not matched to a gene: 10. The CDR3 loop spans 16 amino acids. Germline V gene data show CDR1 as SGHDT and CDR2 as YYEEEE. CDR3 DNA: TGTGCCAGCAGCTACGGGACTAGCGCCTTCGGGGGGGAGCTGTTTTTT. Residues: CASSYGTSAFGGELFF.

This chain's CDR3 is CASSLGRVGYTF. CDR3 DNA sequence: TGTGCCAGCAGCTTAGGTCGGGTTGGCTACACCTTC. The chain employs TRBV7-8 and TRBJ1-2, with unresolved D. Trimming pared 1 base from V and 7 bases from J, leaving 7 bases between. Germline V gives CDR1 SGHVS, CDR2 FQNEAQ. CDR3 length: 12 amino acids.

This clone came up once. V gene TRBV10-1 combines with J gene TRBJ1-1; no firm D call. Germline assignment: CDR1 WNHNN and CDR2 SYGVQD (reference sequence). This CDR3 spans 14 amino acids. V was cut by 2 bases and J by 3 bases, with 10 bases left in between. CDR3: CASSEGFSDTEAFF. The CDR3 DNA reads TGCGCCAGCAGTGAGGGGTTTTCGGACACTGAAGCTTTCTTT.

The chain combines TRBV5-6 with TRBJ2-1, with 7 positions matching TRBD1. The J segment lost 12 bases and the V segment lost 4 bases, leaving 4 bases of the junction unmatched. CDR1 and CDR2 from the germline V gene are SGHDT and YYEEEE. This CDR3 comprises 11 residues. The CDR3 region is CASSLRDRQFF. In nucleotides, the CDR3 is TGTGCCAGCAGCCTCCGGGACAGGCAGTTCTTC. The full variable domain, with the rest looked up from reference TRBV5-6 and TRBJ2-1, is DAGVTQSPTHLIKTRGQQVTLRCSPKSGHDTVSWYQQALGQGPQFIFQYYEEEERQRGNFPDRFSGHQFPNYSSELNVNALLLGDSALYLCASSLRDRQFFGPGTRLTVL.

CDR3 amino acids: CASSLGRATYEQYF. The CDR3 DNA sequence: TGTGCCAGCAGCTTGGGCAGGGCGACCTACGAGCAGTACTTC. This chain connects TRBV13 to TRBJ2-7, with a weak D call TRBD1 (5 bases). This CDR3 is 14 amino acids long. Germline V gene lookup returns CDR1 PRHDT and CDR2 FYEKMQ (reference sequence). With 3 bases removed from V and 2 bases from J, the gap between germline ends came to 11 bases.

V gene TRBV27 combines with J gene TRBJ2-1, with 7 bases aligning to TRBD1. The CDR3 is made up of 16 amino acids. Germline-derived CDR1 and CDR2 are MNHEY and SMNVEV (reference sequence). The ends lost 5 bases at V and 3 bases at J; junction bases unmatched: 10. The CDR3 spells CASSVQGSPYYNEQFF. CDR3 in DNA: TGTGCCAGCAGTGTACAGGGGTCCCCCTACTACAATGAGCAGTTCTTC.

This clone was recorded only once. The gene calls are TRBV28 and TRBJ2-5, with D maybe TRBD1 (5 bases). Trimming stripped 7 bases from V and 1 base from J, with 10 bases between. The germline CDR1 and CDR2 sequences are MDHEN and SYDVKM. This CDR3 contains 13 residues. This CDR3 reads CASMDTTQETQYF. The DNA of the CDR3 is TGTGCCAGCATGGACACGACCCAAGAGACCCAGTACTTC.

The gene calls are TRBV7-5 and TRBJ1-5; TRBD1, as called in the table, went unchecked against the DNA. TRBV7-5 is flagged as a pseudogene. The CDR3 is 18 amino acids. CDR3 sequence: CVRSPRPGQNHSNQPQHF. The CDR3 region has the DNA TGTGTCAGAAGCCCGAGACCCGGACAGAACCATAGCAATCAGCCCCAGCATTTT.

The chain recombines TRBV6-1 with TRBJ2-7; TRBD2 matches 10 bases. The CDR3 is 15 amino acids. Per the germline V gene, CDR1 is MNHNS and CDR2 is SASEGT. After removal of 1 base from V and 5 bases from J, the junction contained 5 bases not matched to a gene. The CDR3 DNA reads TGTGCCAGCAGTGAAGTTGCGCTAGCGGGAGACGAGCAGTACTTC. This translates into CASSEVALAGDEQYF.

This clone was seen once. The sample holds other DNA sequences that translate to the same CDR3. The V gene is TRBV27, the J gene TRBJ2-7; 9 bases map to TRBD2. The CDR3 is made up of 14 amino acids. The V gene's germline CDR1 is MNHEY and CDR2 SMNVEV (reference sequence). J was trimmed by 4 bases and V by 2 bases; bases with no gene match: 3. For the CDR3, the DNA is TGTGCCAGCAGTTTACTAGCGGGAACGTACGAGCAGTACTTC. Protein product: CASSLLAGTYEQYF.

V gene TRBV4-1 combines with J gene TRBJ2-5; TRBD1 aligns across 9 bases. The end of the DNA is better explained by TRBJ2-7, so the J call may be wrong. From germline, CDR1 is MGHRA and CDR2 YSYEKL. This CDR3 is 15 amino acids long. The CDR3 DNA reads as TGCGCCAGCAGCCACGGGACAGGGCTATACTCCGAGCAGTACTTC. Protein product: CASSHGTGLYSEQYF.

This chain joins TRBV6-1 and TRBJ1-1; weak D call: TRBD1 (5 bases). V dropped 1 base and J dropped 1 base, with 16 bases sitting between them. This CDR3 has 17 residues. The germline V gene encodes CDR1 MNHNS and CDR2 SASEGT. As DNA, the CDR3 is TGTGCCAGCAGTGAAGACTGGGGCCTCGGACCGAACACTGAAGCTTTCTTT. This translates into CASSEDWGLGPNTEAFF.